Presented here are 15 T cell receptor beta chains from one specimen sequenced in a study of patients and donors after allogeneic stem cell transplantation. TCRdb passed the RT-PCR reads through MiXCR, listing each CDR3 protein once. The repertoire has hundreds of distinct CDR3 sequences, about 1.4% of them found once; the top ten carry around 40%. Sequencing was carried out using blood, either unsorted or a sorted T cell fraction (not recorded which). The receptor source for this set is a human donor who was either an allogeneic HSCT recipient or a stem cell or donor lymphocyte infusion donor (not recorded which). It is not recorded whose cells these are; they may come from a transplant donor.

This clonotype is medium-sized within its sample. CDR3 bases: TGCGCCAGCAGCTTGACGGGCAGAGATCCCTACTACGAGCAGTACTTC. It yields the protein CASSLTGRDPYYEQYF. The chain combines TRBV5-1 with TRBJ2-7; D call uncertain. The CDR3 covers 16 residues. Trimming removed 1 base from V and 3 bases from J, with 17 bases in between. Germline CDR1 and CDR2: SGHRS and YFSETQ.

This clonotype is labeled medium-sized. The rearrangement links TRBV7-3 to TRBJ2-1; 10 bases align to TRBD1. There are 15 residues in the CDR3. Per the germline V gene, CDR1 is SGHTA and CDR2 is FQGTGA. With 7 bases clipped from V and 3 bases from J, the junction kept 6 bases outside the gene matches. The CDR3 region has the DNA TGTGCCAGCACTCCGGGACAGGGGAACTACAATGAGCAGTTCTTC. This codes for CASTPGQGNYNEQFF. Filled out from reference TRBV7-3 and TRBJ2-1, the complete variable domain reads GAGVSQTPSNKVTEKGKYVELRCDPISGHTALYWYRQSLGQGPEFLIYFQGTGAADDSGLPNDRFFAVRPEGSVSTLKIQRTERGDSAVYLCASTPGQGNYNEQFFGPGTRLTVL.

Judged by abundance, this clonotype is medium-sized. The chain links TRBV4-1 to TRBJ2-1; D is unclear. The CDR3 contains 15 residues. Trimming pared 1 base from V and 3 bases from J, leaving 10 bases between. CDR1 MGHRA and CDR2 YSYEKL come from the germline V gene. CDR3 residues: CASSQGRMGYNEQFF. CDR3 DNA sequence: TGCGCCAGCAGCCAAGGAAGGATGGGCTACAATGAGCAGTTCTTC.

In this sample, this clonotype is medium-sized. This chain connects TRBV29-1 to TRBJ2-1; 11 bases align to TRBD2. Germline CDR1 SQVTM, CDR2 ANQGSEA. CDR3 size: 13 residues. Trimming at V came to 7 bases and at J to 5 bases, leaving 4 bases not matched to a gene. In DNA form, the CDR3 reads TGCAGCGAGTGTAGCGGGGGGGACAATGAGCAGTTCTTC. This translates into CSECSGGDNEQFF.

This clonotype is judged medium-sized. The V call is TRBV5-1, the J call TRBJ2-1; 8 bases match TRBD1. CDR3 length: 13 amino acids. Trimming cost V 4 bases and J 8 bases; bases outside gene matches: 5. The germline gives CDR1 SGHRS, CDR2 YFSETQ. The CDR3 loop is CASSETGEDEQFF. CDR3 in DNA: TGCGCCAGCAGCGAGACAGGGGAAGATGAGCAGTTCTTC.

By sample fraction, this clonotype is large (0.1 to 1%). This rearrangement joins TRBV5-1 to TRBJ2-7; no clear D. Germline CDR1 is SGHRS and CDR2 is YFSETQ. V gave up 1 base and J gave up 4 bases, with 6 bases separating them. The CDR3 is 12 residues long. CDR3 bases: TGCGCCAGCAGCTTGAATGGATACGAGCAGTACTTC. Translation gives CASSLNGYEQYF.

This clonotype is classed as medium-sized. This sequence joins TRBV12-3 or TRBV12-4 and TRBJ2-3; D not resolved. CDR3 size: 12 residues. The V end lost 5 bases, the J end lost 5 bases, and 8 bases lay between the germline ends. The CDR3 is CASSTPRDTQYF. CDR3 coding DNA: TGTGCCAGCAGTACCCCGAGAGATACGCAGTATTTT.

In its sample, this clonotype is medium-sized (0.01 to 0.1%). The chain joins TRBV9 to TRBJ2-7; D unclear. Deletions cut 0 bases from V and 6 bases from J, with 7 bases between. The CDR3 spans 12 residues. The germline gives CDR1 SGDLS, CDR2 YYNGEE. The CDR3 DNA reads TGTGCCAGCAGCGTAGAATATGGCGAGCAGTACTTC. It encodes CASSVEYGEQYF.

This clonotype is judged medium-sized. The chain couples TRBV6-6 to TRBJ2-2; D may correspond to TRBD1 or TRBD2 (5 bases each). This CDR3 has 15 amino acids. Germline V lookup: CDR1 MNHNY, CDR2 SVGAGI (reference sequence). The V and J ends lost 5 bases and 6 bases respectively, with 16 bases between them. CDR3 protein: CASSGPGPGAGELFF. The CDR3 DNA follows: TGTGCCAGCAGTGGACCGGGACCCGGGGCCGGGGAGCTGTTTTTT.

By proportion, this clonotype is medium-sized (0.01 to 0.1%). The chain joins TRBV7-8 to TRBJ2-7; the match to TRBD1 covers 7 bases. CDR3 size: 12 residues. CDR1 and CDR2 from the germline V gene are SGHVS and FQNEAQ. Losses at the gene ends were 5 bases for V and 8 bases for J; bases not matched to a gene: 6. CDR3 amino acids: CASSTGTEKQYF. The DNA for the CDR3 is TGTGCCAGCAGCACGGGGACAGAGAAGCAGTACTTC.

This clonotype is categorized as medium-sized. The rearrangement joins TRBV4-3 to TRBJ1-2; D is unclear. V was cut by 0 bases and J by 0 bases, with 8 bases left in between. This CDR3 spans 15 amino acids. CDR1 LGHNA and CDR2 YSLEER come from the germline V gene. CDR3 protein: CASSQDRGANYGYTF. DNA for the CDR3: TGCGCCAGCAGCCAAGATCGTGGAGCTAACTATGGCTACACCTTC.

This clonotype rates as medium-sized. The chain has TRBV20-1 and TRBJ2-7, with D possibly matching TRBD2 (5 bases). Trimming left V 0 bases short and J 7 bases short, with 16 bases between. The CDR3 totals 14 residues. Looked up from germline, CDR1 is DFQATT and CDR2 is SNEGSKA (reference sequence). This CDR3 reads CSARDLDGGWEQYF. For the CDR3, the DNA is TGCAGTGCTAGAGATTTAGACGGCGGGTGGGAGCAGTACTTC.

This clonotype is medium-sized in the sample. The CDR3 region has the DNA TGCGCCAGCAGCCAAGGCGGGGGTTTGAACACTGAAGCTTTCTTT. The encoded protein is CASSQGGGLNTEAFF. This rearrangement joins TRBV4-3 to TRBJ1-1, with a possible D match to TRBD1 (5 bases). Germline V gives CDR1 LGHNA, CDR2 YSLEER. V gave up 1 base and J gave up 0 bases, with 9 bases separating them. This CDR3 has 15 residues.

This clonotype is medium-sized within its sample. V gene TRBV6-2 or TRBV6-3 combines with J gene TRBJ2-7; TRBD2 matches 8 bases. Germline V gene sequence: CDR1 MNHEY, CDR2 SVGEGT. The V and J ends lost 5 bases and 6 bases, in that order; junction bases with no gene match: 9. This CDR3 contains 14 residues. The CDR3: CASSHPGGQGEQYF. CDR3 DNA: TGTGCCAGCAGTCACCCGGGAGGGCAAGGCGAGCAGTACTTC.

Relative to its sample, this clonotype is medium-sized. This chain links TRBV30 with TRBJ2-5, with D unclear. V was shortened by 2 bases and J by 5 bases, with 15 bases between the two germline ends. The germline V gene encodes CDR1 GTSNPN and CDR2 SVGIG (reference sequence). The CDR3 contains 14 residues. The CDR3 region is CAWSFGPRKETQYF. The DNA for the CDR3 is TGTGCCTGGAGTTTCGGGCCGAGGAAGGAGACCCAGTACTTC.